The clone carrying this T cell receptor beta chain was seen once. Its antigen is as yet unknown. This entry is derived from a study of cytomegalovirus exposure and HLA in healthy donors. The wider study: Out of roughly 200 million T cells, an earlier analysis found more than 95 million unique TCR beta sequences in total. Study-level points and caveats: V segments that were indistinguishable, TRBV6-2 and TRBV6-3 among them, were omitted from analysis. Among donors in an Asian-associated ancestry cluster, a later analysis reportedly found fewer N-insertions than the roughly 700-donor mean.

Germline CDR1 and CDR2: MGHRA and YSYEKL. The V and J ends lost 0 bases and 3 bases respectively, with 15 bases between them. The CDR3 is made up of 16 amino acids. A multiplex PCR was run with 60 Vbeta primers and 13 Jbeta primers. Authors' data handling: Later analysis identified around 85 million unique TCR beta chains, about 10 million shared. Clones were sequenced by immunoSEQ multiplex PCR, and TCRdb holds only the in-frame ones, with some missing. The V and J calls and clone size were taken over from that table, and D and trimming were inferred from the DNA. The repertoire includes about 110,000 clones, 83% of them detected once, and about 6.3% sits in the top ten.

The rearrangement links TRBV4-1 to TRBJ2-7; tentative D call: TRBD2 (5 bases). The sequenced material came from PBMCs. This receptor was taken from a man aged 18 to 29 in good health and CMV-seronegative. CDR3 nucleotides: TGCGCCAGCAGCCAAGATTTGGGAGTCCCACACTACGAGCAGTACTTC. Translated: CASSQDLGVPHYEQYF.